This TCR beta chain was identified in a study of shared clonotypes between healthy human individuals. A word on this clone: No antigen is known for it.

Replicate PCRs from sorted subsets contained approximately 200 ng DNA, which is 30,000 to 35,000 T cell genomes. Clones were sequenced by immunoSEQ multiplex PCR, and TCRdb holds only the in-frame ones, with some missing. The sample yields hundreds of thousands of clones, roughly 73% seen once. This CDR3 has 15 amino acids. Germline values: CDR1 SGHAT, CDR2 FQNNGV. The V and J ends lost 0 bases and 1 base respectively, with 9 bases between them. Points from the study as a whole: Naive CD4 clonotypes were shared across a few donors at roughly 5.5%. Sampling included only blood; tissue repertoires likely differ.

CD45RA-negative memory and CD45RA+ naive subsets were split from the CD4+ cells. The sequenced material came from memory CD4+ T cells sorted from blood. The subset denotes: CD45RA-negative fraction. This sequence originates from a young woman in good health. The V and J genes are TRBV11-2 and TRBJ2-5; D uncertain. The CDR3 loop reads CASSLDRRVQETQYF. The CDR3 nucleotides read TGTGCCAGCAGCTTAGATCGGCGAGTCCAAGAGACCCAGTACTTC. The full variable domain, its missing parts supplied by reference TRBV11-2 and TRBJ2-5, is EAGVAQSPRYKIIEKRQSVAFWCNPISGHATLYWYQQILGQGPKLLIQFQNNGVVDDSQLPKDRFSAERLKGVDSTLKIQPAKLEDSAVYLCASSLDRRVQETQYFGPGTRLLVL.